This is a list of T cell receptor beta chains from one sample in a study of blood T cell repertoires in COVID-19. Assay used: immunoSEQ multiplex PCR; TCRdb lists only in-frame clones, some missing. The sample carries about 70,000 clones, around 88% recorded once. Input material: peripheral blood. The receptors shown here come from a human donor in a cohort sampled during active COVID-19. The CDR3 runs from the conserved cysteine through the conserved F or W. D genes are given only for firm matches. Rows give clone size only sometimes, using once, few, many, or a class for an expanded clone.

clone size,V gene,J gene,D gene,CDR3 protein,CDR3 DNA
.,TRBV14,TRBJ2-5,.,CASSQDWATQYF,TGTGCCAGCAGCCAAGATTGGGCAACCCAGTACTTC
once,TRBV18,TRBJ1-4,.,CASSPDGFANEKLFF,TGTGCCAGCTCACCCGACGGGTTTGCTAATGAAAAACTGTTTTTT
once,TRBV16,TRBJ1-2,TRBD1,CASSPFETGGRGFAYGYTF,TGTGCCAGCAGCCCCTTCGAGACAGGGGGCCGGGGTTTCGCCTATGGCTACACCTTC
.,TRBV12-3/TRBV12-4,TRBJ2-1,.,CASTLGVNEQFF,TGTGCCAGCACCCTAGGGGTAAATGAGCAGTTCTTC
.,TRBV5-1,TRBJ1-1,.,CASSAGRANTEAFF,TGCGCCAGCAGCGCGGGACGGGCGAACACTGAAGCTTTCTTT
.,TRBV3-1/TRBV3-2,TRBJ2-2,TRBD1,CASSRTGGFTGELFF,TGTGCCAGCAGCCGGACAGGGGGGTTTACCGGGGAGCTGTTTTTT
.,TRBV2,TRBJ1-3,.,CASSSPGNSGNTIYF,TGTGCCAGCAGTAGTCCGGGTAACTCTGGAAACACCATATATTTT
.,TRBV11-2,TRBJ1-4,.,CASSLEGGSGSNEKLFF,TGTGCCAGCAGCTTAGAAGGGGGATCGGGTTCTAATGAAAAACTGTTTTTT
.,TRBV5-4,TRBJ1-1,TRBD1,CASSLTGRGSGKDTEAFF,TGTGCCAGCAGCTTGACGGGCAGGGGGTCTGGTAAGGACACTGAAGCTTTCTTT
.,TRBV9,TRBJ2-2,.,CASSVVAGRTGELFF,TGTGCCAGCAGCGTAGTCGCAGGGCGGACCGGGGAGCTGTTTTTT
.,TRBV5-1,TRBJ1-5,.,CASSLATGNQPQHF,TGCGCCAGCAGCTTAGCAACAGGTAATCAGCCCCAGCATTTT
.,TRBV6-1,TRBJ1-5,TRBD1,CASSEALQGHQPQHF,TGTGCCAGCAGTGAAGCGCTACAGGGGCATCAGCCCCAGCATTTT
.,TRBV7-9,TRBJ2-1,TRBD2,CASSLNERGGRGNEQFF,TGTGCCAGCAGCTTGAATGAGCGGGGGGGCCGAGGCAATGAGCAGTTCTTC
.,TRBV12-3/TRBV12-4,TRBJ1-5,.,CASSLGQQPQHF,TGTGCCAGCAGTTTGGGGCAGCAGCCCCAGCATTTT
.,TRBV2,TRBJ1-1,.,CASRVTGIRTEAFF,TGTGCCAGCAGGGTAACAGGGATAAGAACTGAAGCTTTCTTT
few,TRBV7-3,TRBJ2-2,.,CASSLNLAGELFF,TGTGCCAGCAGCTTAAATCTCGCCGGGGAGCTGTTTTTT
.,TRBV5-6,TRBJ1-2,TRBD1,CASSSRSGTGPIGYTF,TGTGCCAGCAGCTCCCGTTCCGGGACAGGGCCTATCGGCTACACCTTC
.,TRBV9,TRBJ2-2,.,CASSVAGAPRGELFF,TGTGCCAGCAGCGTGGCGGGGGCCCCTCGCGGGGAGCTGTTTTTT
.,TRBV2,TRBJ1-1,.,CASILNQGLGNTKAFF,TGTGCCAGCATCCTGAACCAGGGTCTGGGGAACACTAAAGCTTTCTTT
.,TRBV20-1,TRBJ1-5,TRBD1,CSASYQGVSNQPQHF,TGCAGTGCTAGTTATCAGGGGGTTAGCAATCAGCCCCAGCATTTT
.,TRBV5-6,TRBJ2-5,.,CASSRGEQETQYF,TGTGCCAGCAGCCGGGGTGAGCAAGAGACCCAGTACTTC
.,TRBV6-2/TRBV6-3,TRBJ1-1,TRBD1,CASSYYRGQGMLMNTEAFF,TGTGCCAGCAGTTACTACCGAGGACAGGGCATGTTGATGAACACTGAAGCTTTCTTT
.,TRBV6-5,TRBJ1-6,TRBD1,CASSYFDRGNSPLHF,TGTGCCAGCAGTTATTTCGACAGGGGGAATTCACCCCTCCACTTT
.,TRBV7-7,TRBJ1-1,.,CASSLEGRPTLNTEAFF,TGTGCCAGCAGCTTAGAGGGGCGCCCTACCTTGAACACTGAAGCTTTCTTT
few,TRBV3-1/TRBV3-2,TRBJ2-7,.,CASSRGEILSSYEQYF,TGTGCCAGCAGCCGGGGGGAGATTCTTAGCTCCTACGAGCAGTACTTC
.,TRBV28,TRBJ1-5,TRBD1,CASSGDRGSNQPQHF,TGTGCCAGCTCTGGCGACAGGGGGAGCAATCAGCCCCAGCATTTT
once,TRBV11-2,TRBJ2-3,.,CASSLDRLATDTQYF,TGTGCCAGCAGCTTAGATCGACTGGCCACAGATACGCAGTATTTT
.,TRBV7-4,TRBJ2-5,TRBD2,CASSSVGVGGGGETQYF,TGTGCCAGCAGTTCAGTTGGAGTGGGCGGCGGGGGGGAGACCCAGTACTTC
.,TRBV5-4,TRBJ2-7,.,CASSSGFYEQYF,TGTGCCAGCAGCTCAGGGTTCTACGAGCAGTACTTC
.,TRBV14,TRBJ2-6,TRBD1,CASSRTGTGKSGANVLTF,TGTGCCAGCAGCCGGACCGGGACAGGGAAATCTGGGGCCAACGTCCTGACTTTC
few,TRBV7-9,TRBJ2-3,.,CASSLTGVGTDTQYF,TGTGCCAGCAGCTTAACGGGGGTGGGCACAGATACGCAGTATTTT
.,TRBV15,TRBJ2-1,TRBD2,CATSRELAVYNEQFF,TGTGCCACCAGCAGAGAACTAGCGGTGTACAATGAGCAGTTCTTC
.,TRBV4-2,TRBJ1-1,.,CASSQRAGDTEAFF,TGTGCCAGCAGCCAACGGGCAGGGGACACTGAAGCTTTCTTT
.,TRBV10-3,TRBJ2-2,TRBD2,CATQDSSGGGTGELFF,TGTGCCACCCAAGACTCTAGCGGGGGTGGCACCGGGGAGCTGTTTTTT
.,TRBV10-3,TRBJ1-4,.,CAIGPDATNEKLFF,TGTGCCATCGGCCCAGATGCAACTAATGAAAAACTGTTTTTT
few,TRBV10-3,TRBJ2-1,TRBD1,CAISDRQGNEQFF,TGTGCCATCAGTGACCGACAGGGCAATGAGCAGTTCTTC
.,TRBV28,TRBJ2-3,.,CASKSGGATDTQYF,TGTGCCAGCAAATCGGGCGGGGCCACAGATACGCAGTATTTT